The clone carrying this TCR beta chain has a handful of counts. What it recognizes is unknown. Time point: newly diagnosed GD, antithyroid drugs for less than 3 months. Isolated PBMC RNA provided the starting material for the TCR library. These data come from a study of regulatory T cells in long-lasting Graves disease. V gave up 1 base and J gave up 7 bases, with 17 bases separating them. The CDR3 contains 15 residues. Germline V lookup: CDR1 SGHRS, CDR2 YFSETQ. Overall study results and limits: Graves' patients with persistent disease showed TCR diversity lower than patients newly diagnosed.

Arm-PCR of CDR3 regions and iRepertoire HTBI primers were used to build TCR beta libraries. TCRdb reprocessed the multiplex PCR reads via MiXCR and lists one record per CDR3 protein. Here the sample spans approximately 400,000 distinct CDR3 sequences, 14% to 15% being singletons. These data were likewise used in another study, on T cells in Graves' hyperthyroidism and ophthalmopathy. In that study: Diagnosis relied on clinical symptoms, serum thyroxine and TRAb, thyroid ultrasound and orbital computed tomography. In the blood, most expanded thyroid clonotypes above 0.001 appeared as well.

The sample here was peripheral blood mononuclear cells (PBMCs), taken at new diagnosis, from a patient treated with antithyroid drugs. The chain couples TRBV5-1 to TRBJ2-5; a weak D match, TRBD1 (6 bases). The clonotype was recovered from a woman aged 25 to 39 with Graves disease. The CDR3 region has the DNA TGCGCCAGCAGCTTGAACACAGGGAATTTAGGGACCCAGTACTTC. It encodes CASSLNTGNLGTQYF. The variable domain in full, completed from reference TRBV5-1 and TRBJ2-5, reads KAGVTQTPRYLIKTRGQQVTLSCSPISGHRSVSWYQQTPGQGLQFLFEYFSETQRNKGNFPGRFSGRQFSNSRSEMNVSTLELGDSALYLCASSLNTGNLGTQYFGPGTRLLVL.